This record covers a single TCR beta chain. The sample is drawn from a study of T cell changes during pregnancy in multiple sclerosis. Trimming at V came to 6 bases and at J to 3 bases, leaving 7 bases not matched to a gene. This CDR3 is 14 amino acids long. Per the germline V gene, CDR1 is MNHEY and CDR2 is SMNVEV (reference sequence). Method: immunoSEQ multiplex PCR; TCRdb's copy keeps in-frame clones and lacks some. Here the sample spans tens of thousands of clones, about 91% being singletons. The sequencing used CD8+ T cells from peripheral blood mononuclear cells, collected after pregnancy. The sequence was collected from a female donor with multiple sclerosis, enrolled in a pregnancy study. This chain links TRBV27 with TRBJ2-7, with TRBD1 identical over 8 bases. The CDR3 protein is CASSLKQGGYEQYF. The CDR3 region has the DNA TGTGCCAGCAGCCTAAAACAGGGGGGCTACGAGCAGTACTTC.